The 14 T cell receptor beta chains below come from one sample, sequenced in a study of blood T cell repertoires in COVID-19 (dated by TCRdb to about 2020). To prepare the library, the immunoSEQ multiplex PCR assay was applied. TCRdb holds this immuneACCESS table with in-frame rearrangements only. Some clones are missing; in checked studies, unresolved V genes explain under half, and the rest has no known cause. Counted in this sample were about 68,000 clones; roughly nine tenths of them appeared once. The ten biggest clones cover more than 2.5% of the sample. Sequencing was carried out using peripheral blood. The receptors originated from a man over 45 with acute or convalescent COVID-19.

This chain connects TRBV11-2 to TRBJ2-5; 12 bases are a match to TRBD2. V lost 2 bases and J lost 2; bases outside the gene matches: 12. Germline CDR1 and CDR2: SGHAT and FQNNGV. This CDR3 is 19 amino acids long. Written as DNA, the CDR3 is TGTGCCAGCAGCTTACGCCTAGCGGGAGGGTGGGGTGCACAAGAGACCCAGTACTTC. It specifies CASSLRLAGGWGAQETQYF.

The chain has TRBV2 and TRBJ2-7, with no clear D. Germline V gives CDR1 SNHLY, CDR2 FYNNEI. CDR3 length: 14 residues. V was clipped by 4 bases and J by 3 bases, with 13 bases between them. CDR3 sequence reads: CASSVRGLGYEQYF. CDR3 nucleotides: TGTGCCAGCAGTGTACGTGGGCTGGGCTACGAGCAGTACTTC.

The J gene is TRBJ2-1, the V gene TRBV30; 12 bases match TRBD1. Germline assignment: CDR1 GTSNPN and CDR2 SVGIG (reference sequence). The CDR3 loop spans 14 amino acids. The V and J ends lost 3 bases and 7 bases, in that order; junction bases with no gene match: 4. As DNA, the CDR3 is TGTGCCTGGAGGGGACAGGGGGCATGGAATGAGCAGTTCTTC. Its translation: CAWRGQGAWNEQFF. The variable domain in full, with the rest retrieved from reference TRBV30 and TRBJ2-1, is SQTIHQWPATLVQPVGSPLSLECTVEGTSNPNLYWYRQAAGRGLQLLFYSVGIGQISSEVPQNLSASRPQDRQFILSSKKLLLSDSGFYLCAWRGQGAWNEQFFGPGTRLTVL.

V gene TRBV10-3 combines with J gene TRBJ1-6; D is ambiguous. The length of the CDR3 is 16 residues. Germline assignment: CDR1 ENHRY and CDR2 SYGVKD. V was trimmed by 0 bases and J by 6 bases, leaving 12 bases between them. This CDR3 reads CAISESQAAPNSPLHF. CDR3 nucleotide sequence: TGTGCCATCAGTGAGTCGCAGGCCGCCCCTAATTCACCCCTCCACTTT.

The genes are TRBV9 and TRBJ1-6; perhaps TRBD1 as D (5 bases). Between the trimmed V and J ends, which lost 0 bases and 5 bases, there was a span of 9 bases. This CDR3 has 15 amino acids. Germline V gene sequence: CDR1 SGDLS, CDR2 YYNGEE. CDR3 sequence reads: CASSVEPGNNSPLHF. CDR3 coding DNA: TGTGCCAGCAGCGTAGAGCCAGGGAATAATTCACCCCTCCACTTT.

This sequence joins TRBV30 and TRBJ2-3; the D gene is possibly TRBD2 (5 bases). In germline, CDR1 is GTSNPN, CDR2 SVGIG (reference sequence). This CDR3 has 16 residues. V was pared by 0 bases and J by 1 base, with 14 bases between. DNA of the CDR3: TGTGCCTGGAGTGTTTATCCTTTGCGGGGCACAGATACGCAGTATTTT. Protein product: CAWSVYPLRGTDTQYF.

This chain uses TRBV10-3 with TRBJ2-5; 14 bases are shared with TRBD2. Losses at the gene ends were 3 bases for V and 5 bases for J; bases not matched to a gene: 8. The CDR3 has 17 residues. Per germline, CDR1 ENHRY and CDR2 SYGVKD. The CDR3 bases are TGTGCCATCAGTGAAGGTGGGGGACTAGCGGGAGATGAGACCCAGTACTTC. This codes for CAISEGGGLAGDETQYF.

CDR3 region: CASSLDRNQPQHF. CDR3 nucleotide sequence: TGTGCCAGCAGCCTTGACAGGAATCAGCCCCAGCATTTT. V and J are TRBV3-1 (or the pseudogene TRBV3-2) and TRBJ1-5; TRBD1 is a possible D gene (6 bases). The germline V gene encodes CDR1 LGHDT and CDR2 YNNKEL (reference sequence). Trimming took 4 bases from V and 4 from J, leaving 8 bases between them. The CDR3 length is 13 residues.

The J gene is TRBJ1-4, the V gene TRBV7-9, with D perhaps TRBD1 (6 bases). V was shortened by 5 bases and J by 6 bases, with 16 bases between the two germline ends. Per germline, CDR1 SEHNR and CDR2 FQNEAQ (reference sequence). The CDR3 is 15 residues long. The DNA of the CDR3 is TGTGCCAGCAGCGGCTACGGGGGGCTCGATGAAAAACTGTTTTTT. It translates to CASSGYGGLDEKLFF.

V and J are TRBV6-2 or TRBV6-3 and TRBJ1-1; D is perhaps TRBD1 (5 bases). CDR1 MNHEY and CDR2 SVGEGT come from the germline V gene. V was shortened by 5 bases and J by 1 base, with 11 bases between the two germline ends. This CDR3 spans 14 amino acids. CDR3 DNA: TGTGCCAGCAGTCGACAGATTCCGAACACTGAAGCTTTCTTT. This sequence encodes CASSRQIPNTEAFF.

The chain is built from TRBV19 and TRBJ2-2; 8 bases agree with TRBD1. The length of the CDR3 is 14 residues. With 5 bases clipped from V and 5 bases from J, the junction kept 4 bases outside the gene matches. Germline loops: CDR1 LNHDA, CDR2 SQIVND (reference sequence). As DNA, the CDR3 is TGTGCCAGTAGTGTGACAGGGGATACCGGGGAGCTGTTTTTT. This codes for CASSVTGDTGELFF.

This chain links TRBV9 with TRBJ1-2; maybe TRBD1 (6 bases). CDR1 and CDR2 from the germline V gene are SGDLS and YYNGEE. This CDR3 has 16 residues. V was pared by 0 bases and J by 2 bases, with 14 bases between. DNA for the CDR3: TGTGCCAGCAGCGTAGCGTCGCAGGGGCGAAACTATGGCTACACCTTC. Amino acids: CASSVASQGRNYGYTF.

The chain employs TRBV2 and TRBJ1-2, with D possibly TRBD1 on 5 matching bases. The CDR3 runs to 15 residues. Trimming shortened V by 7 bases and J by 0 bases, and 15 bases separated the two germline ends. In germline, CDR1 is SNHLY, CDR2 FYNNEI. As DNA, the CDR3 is TGTGCCAGCACACCACAGGTGCTATCTAACTATGGCTACACCTTC. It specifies CASTPQVLSNYGYTF. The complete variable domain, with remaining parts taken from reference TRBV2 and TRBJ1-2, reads EPEVTQTPSHQVTQMGQEVILRCVPISNHLYFYWYRQILGQKVEFLVSFYNNEISEKSEIFDDQFSVERPDGSNFTLKIRSTKLEDSAMYFCASTPQVLSNYGYTFGSGTRLTVV.

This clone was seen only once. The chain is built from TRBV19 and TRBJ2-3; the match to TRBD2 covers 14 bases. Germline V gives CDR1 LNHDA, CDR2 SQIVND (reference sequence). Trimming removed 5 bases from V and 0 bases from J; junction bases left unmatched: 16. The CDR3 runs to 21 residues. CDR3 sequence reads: CASSQSRRLAGGPPSTDTQYF. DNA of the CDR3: TGTGCCAGTAGTCAGTCAAGAAGACTAGCGGGAGGGCCACCCAGCACAGATACGCAGTATTTT.